The rows below give T cell receptor beta chains drawn from one sample of a study of T cell responses to AZD1222 COVID-19 vaccine. Repertoires were generated with immunoSEQ multiplex PCR, while TCRdb's copy carries only in-frame clones and drops some. The sample has some 170,000 clones, about 92% seen once. This material consisted of peripheral blood, taken on day 0 of AZD1222 vaccination. The receptors were sampled from an adult in good health. The CDR3 runs from the conserved cysteine through the conserved F or W. The order of the fields is V gene, D gene, J gene, clone size, CDR3 protein, CDR3 DNA. A D gene is named only where the DNA matches it firmly. Rows may omit the clone size; those that give it use once, few, many or a size class.

>TRBV5-4|TRBD2|TRBJ2-4|NA
CAARSGTSGSSQNIQYF
TGTGCCGCCCGATCCGGGACTAGCGGTTCTAGCCAAAACATTCAGTACTTC
>TRBV7-9|NA|TRBJ1-1|NA
CASSPRNRDEAFF
TGTGCCAGCAGCCCGAGAAACAGGGATGAAGCTTTCTTT
>TRBV18|TRBD2|TRBJ2-1|NA
CASSALAGGPNEQFF
TGTGCCAGCTCTGCCCTAGCGGGAGGGCCAAATGAGCAGTTCTTC
>TRBV14|NA|TRBJ2-3|NA
CASSLTDTQYF
TGTGCCAGCAGCCTTACAGATACGCAGTATTTT
>TRBV12-5|NA|TRBJ2-7|NA
CASGLVTRSTNEYYEQYF
TGTGCTAGTGGTTTGGTAACTAGGTCTACGAATGAATACTACGAGCAGTACTTC
>TRBV30|NA|TRBJ1-1|NA
CAWSVYGTDTEAFF
TGTGCCTGGAGTGTATACGGAACGGACACTGAAGCTTTCTTT
>TRBV4-1|NA|TRBJ2-7|NA
CASSQEEGGSYEQYF
TGCGCCAGCAGCCAAGAGGAGGGGGGATCCTACGAGCAGTACTTC
>TRBV5-4|NA|TRBJ1-1|NA
CASSFEGLNTEAFF
TGTGCCAGCAGCTTTGAGGGGCTGAACACTGAAGCTTTCTTT
>TRBV30|NA|TRBJ1-1|NA
CAWTHQNTEAFF
TGTGCCTGGACCCACCAGAACACTGAAGCTTTCTTT
>TRBV6-5|TRBD1|TRBJ1-1|few
CAIRDRVMVEAFF
TGTGCCATACGGGACAGGGTTATGGTTGAAGCTTTCTTT
>TRBV15|NA|TRBJ2-7|NA
CATSEIIGGSEQYF
TGTGCCACCAGCGAAATTATCGGGGGATCCGAGCAGTACTTC
>TRBV6-5|NA|TRBJ1-5|NA
CASSSGYNQPQHF
TGTGCCAGCAGTTCAGGGTACAATCAGCCCCAGCATTTT
>TRBV11-2|NA|TRBJ1-3|NA
CASSSDRERGFTIYF
TGTGCCAGCAGCTCCGACCGGGAGAGGGGTTTCACCATATATTTT
>TRBV12-3/TRBV12-4|NA|TRBJ2-5|NA
CASGWGLETQYF
TGTGCCAGCGGATGGGGGTTGGAGACCCAGTACTTC
>TRBV19|TRBD1|TRBJ1-5|NA
CASSFNSQSPGQAGGNQPQHF
TGTGCCAGTAGTTTCAATTCACAGTCCCCCGGACAGGCTGGGGGCAATCAGCCCCAGCATTTT
>TRBV19|TRBD2|TRBJ2-1|NA
CASSTGWTSGRGTYNEQFF
TGTGCCAGTAGCACTGGCTGGACTAGCGGGAGAGGGACCTACAATGAGCAGTTCTTC
>TRBV5-1|TRBD1|TRBJ1-2|once
CASSQTGQEMFNSYGYTF
TGCGCCAGCAGCCAAACGGGACAGGAAATGTTTAATAGCTATGGCTACACCTTC
>TRBV11-2|TRBD1|TRBJ1-3|NA
CASSMNRGTGNTIYF
TGTGCCAGCAGCATGAACAGGGGGACCGGAAACACCATATATTTT
>TRBV7-6|TRBD1|TRBJ1-1|NA
CASSYGTGPGNTEAFF
TGTGCCAGCAGCTACGGGACAGGGCCGGGGAACACTGAAGCTTTCTTT
>TRBV2|NA|TRBJ1-3|NA
CASIGKAGNTIYF
TGTGCCAGCATCGGCAAGGCTGGAAACACCATATATTTT
>TRBV21-1|NA|TRBJ1-6|NA
CASSKHRGLGSYNSPLHF
TGTGCCAGCAGCAAACACAGGGGGCTGGGCTCCTATAATTCACCCCTCCACTTT
>TRBV6-6|NA|TRBJ2-3|NA
CASSYSTGDTQYF
TGTGCCAGCAGTTACTCGACCGGAGATACGCAGTATTTT
>TRBV4-2|TRBD1|TRBJ1-4|NA
CASSQEGQVEKLFF
TGTGCCAGCAGCCAAGAGGGACAGGTTGAAAAACTGTTTTTT
>TRBV27|NA|TRBJ1-4|NA
CASSRQREANEKLFF
TGTGCCAGCAGCCGCCAGAGGGAAGCTAATGAAAAACTGTTTTTT
>TRBV27|NA|TRBJ1-2|NA
CASSWGREINYGYTF
TGTGCCAGCAGTTGGGGACGGGAGATTAACTATGGCTACACCTTC
>TRBV27|NA|TRBJ1-2|NA
CASSSGLGGYTF
TGTGCCAGCAGTTCAGGCCTCGGGGGCTACACCTTC
>TRBV5-6|NA|TRBJ1-1|NA
CASSPSSAEAFF
TGTGCCAGCAGCCCCTCGAGTGCTGAAGCTTTCTTT
>TRBV7-8|NA|TRBJ1-2|NA
CVSSSRGGYTF
TGTGTCAGCAGTTCGAGGGGTGGCTACACCTTC
>TRBV10-3|TRBD1|TRBJ1-1|NA
CAIRGTGRDTEAFF
TGTGCCATCAGAGGGACAGGGAGAGACACTGAAGCTTTCTTT
>TRBV7-9|NA|TRBJ2-3|NA
CASTFSVPTDTQYF
TGTGCCAGCACCTTTTCCGTCCCCACAGATACGCAGTATTTT
>TRBV14|NA|TRBJ2-3|NA
CASSPGPMADTQYF
TGTGCCAGCAGTCCGGGCCCCATGGCCGATACGCAGTATTTT
>TRBV6-6|NA|TRBJ2-6|NA
CASSLGRASSGANVLTF
TGTGCCAGCAGTCTAGGACGGGCGAGCTCTGGGGCCAACGTCCTGACTTTC
>TRBV30|NA|TRBJ1-5|NA
CAWSGSVDQPQHF
TGTGCCTGGAGTGGGAGTGTTGATCAGCCCCAGCATTTT
>TRBV5-4|NA|TRBJ1-2|NA
CASRPDSVYGYTF
TGTGCCAGCAGACCAGACAGCGTCTATGGCTACACCTTC
>TRBV18|TRBD2|TRBJ2-1|NA
CASSPLPPGLASYNEQFF
TGTGCCAGCTCGCCTCTACCGCCGGGACTAGCGAGCTACAATGAGCAGTTCTTC
>TRBV3-1/TRBV3-2|TRBD2|TRBJ2-2|NA
CASSQDGAGAITGELFF
TGTGCCAGCAGCCAAGATGGCGCGGGAGCGATCACCGGGGAGCTGTTTTTT
>TRBV14|NA|TRBJ1-2|NA
CASSQQGGNYGYTF
TGTGCCAGCAGCCAACAGGGAGGGAACTATGGCTACACCTTC
>TRBV7-2|NA|TRBJ2-7|NA
CASSLGLFQGGEQYF
TGTGCCAGCAGCCTAGGACTTTTCCAAGGTGGCGAGCAGTACTTC
>TRBV6-5|TRBD1|TRBJ1-5|few
CASSTYRGGNQPQHF
TGTGCCAGCAGTACTTACAGGGGGGGCAATCAGCCCCAGCATTTT
>TRBV7-9|NA|TRBJ1-4|NA
CASSLEVREDEKLFF
TGTGCCAGCAGCTTAGAGGTCAGGGAGGATGAAAAACTGTTTTTT
>TRBV15|NA|TRBJ2-3|NA
CATSRDNGGPDTQYF
TGTGCCACCAGCAGAGATAATGGGGGGCCAGATACGCAGTATTTT
>TRBV28|NA|TRBJ2-7|NA
CASSFSGTHEQYF
TGTGCCAGCAGCTTCAGCGGGACACACGAGCAGTACTTC
>TRBV7-2|NA|TRBJ2-1|once
CASSLGASSYNEQFF
TGTGCCAGCAGCTTGGGGGCGTCTTCCTACAATGAGCAGTTCTTC
>TRBV2|NA|TRBJ1-1|few
CASSEMNTEAFF
TGTGCCAGCAGTGAAATGAACACTGAAGCTTTCTTT
>TRBV6-6|TRBD1|TRBJ1-4|NA
CASSRQGVLLPDEKLFF
TGTGCCAGCAGCCGACAGGGGGTATTATTACCGGATGAAAAACTGTTTTTT
>TRBV7-2|NA|TRBJ2-3|NA
CASSLGPSRATDTQYF
TGTGCCAGCAGCTTAGGACCTTCCAGGGCCACAGATACGCAGTATTTT
>TRBV6-5|NA|TRBJ1-1|NA
CASSLQVVNTEAFF
TGTGCCAGCAGTCTACAGGTAGTGAACACTGAAGCTTTCTTT
>TRBV10-2|NA|TRBJ1-6|NA
CASSESWNSPLHF
TGCGCCAGCAGTGAGTCCTGGAATTCACCCCTCCACTTT
>TRBV20-1|NA|TRBJ1-1|NA
CSALRTEAFF
TGCAGTGCTCTGCGCACTGAAGCTTTCTTT
>TRBV2|NA|TRBJ1-5|NA
CASMQEDQPQHF
TGTGCCAGCATGCAGGAAGATCAGCCCCAGCATTTT
>TRBV11-2|TRBD1|TRBJ1-1|NA
CASSPFAGTANTEAFF
TGTGCCAGCAGCCCCTTCGCCGGGACAGCTAACACTGAAGCTTTCTTT
>TRBV27|NA|TRBJ1-1|NA
CASRIGFFLGTEAFF
TGTGCCAGCAGAATCGGCTTTTTTCTGGGCACTGAAGCTTTCTTT